The clone carrying this T cell receptor (beta chain) was seen a handful of times. Germline V gives CDR1 MNHNS, CDR2 SASEGT. V was pared by 4 bases and J by 2 bases, with 5 bases between. The CDR3 extends over 13 amino acids. TCRbeta libraries were built with three rounds of nested PCR, modified from ARM-PCR. TCRdb itself ran the multiplex PCR reads through MiXCR, one entry per CDR3 protein. In the table there are roughly 200,000 distinct CDR3 sequences, less than 80% of which are singletons. This sample is part of a study of tumor and adjacent non-tumor tissue in lung cancer. RNA was extracted from bulk tissue without any cell sorting.

The TCR comes from a man in his 60s with non-small cell lung cancer. The V call is TRBV6-1, the J call TRBJ2-2; unclear D gene. The sequenced sample consisted of lung tumor tissue. CDR3 residues: CASSAPNTGELFF. CDR3 DNA sequence: TGTGCCAGCAGTGCCCCCAACACCGGGGAGCTGTTTTTT.